The clone carrying this T cell receptor beta chain has more than one count but fewer than ten. Its target is not known. The sample originates from a study of cytomegalovirus exposure and HLA in healthy donors. Study-wide findings and caveats: A cluster of highly shared sequence variants was likely a sequencing artifact.

Germline lookup yields CDR1 MDHEN and CDR2 SYDVKM. CDR3 length equals 15 residues. With V trimmed by 5 bases and J by 1 base, 8 bases remained unmatched. The PCR ran on 60 Vbeta and 13 Jbeta primers. Here immunoSEQ multiplex PCR was the method, and the copy in TCRdb shows in-frame clones only, minus some. The table shows more than 150,000 clones, with approximately 81% occurring only once. The sample was PBMCs. The chain uses TRBV28 and TRBJ2-7; 7 nucleotides align to TRBD1. This clonotype was obtained from a boy aged 2 to 10 in good health and CMV-seronegative. This chain's CDR3 is CASSIGTVSSYEQYF. CDR3 bases: TGTGCCAGCAGTATCGGGACAGTCAGTTCCTACGAGCAGTACTTC.